This T cell receptor beta chain originates from a study of CD8 T cells in Susac syndrome. Random hexamers were used to reverse transcribe the RNA input (about 0.5 to 1 ug). TCRdb called the immunoSEQ multiplex PCR reads again in MiXCR, with one record for every CDR3 protein. The sample includes 95,000 to 150,000 distinct CDR3 sequences, over 95% of them seen just once. There are 15 residues in the CDR3. The trim removed 4 bases at V and 1 base at J, leaving 8 bases unmatched. In germline, CDR1 is SQVTM, CDR2 ANQGSEA. The V gene is TRBV29-1, the J gene TRBJ2-3; 7 positions match TRBD2. The specimen was CD4+ T cells from PBMCs. This TCR was sampled from a human donor with Susac syndrome. The CDR3 loop is CSVGAGRERTDTQYF. The DNA for the CDR3 is TGCAGCGTTGGGGCCGGGCGGGAGCGCACAGATACGCAGTATTTT.